The 27 T cell receptor beta chains below were found in one sample sequenced in a study of blood T cell repertoires in COVID-19. Repertoires were generated with immunoSEQ multiplex PCR, while TCRdb's copy carries only in-frame clones and drops some. This table has under 200,000 clones, about four fifths appearing once. The sample comprised peripheral blood. These receptors were collected from a man in his sixties or seventies who had recovered from COVID-19.

This sequence joins TRBV7-8 and TRBJ2-1; 7 nucleotides agree with TRBD2. This CDR3 is 16 amino acids long. Germline CDR1 is SGHVS and CDR2 is FQNEAQ. Trimming at V came to 4 bases and at J to 0 bases, leaving 6 bases not matched to a gene. The CDR3 spells CASSSTGTTSYNEQFF. In nucleotides, the CDR3 is TGTGCCAGCAGCTCAACCGGGACTACCTCCTACAATGAGCAGTTCTTC.

This chain uses TRBV6-5 with TRBJ2-2; perhaps TRBD2 as D (5 bases). The V end lost 2 bases, the J end lost 13 bases, and 8 bases lay between the germline ends. This CDR3 is 11 amino acids long. Per the germline V gene, CDR1 is MNHEY and CDR2 is SVGAGI. The chain's CDR3 is CASSYEGALFF. The CDR3 DNA reads as TGTGCCAGCAGTTACGAGGGTGCGCTGTTTTTT.

V is TRBV12-3 or TRBV12-4 and J is TRBJ1-2, with D possibly matching TRBD1 (5 bases). The CDR3 sequence is 12 residues long. V was pared by 6 bases and J by 7 bases, with 12 bases between. CDR3 DNA: TGTGCCAGCAGAGACACAGGCAGTGGCTACACCTTC. As protein: CASRDTGSGYTF.

This clone was detected a few times. The chain has TRBV6-5 and TRBJ2-7; 12 nucleotides line up with TRBD2. This CDR3 spans 15 amino acids. The V and J ends lost 5 bases and 2 bases, in that order; junction bases with no gene match: 4. Germline CDR1 is MNHEY and CDR2 is SVGAGI. CDR3 sequence: CASSTRLAGAYEQYF. CDR3 DNA: TGTGCCAGCAGTACTCGACTAGCGGGAGCCTACGAGCAGTACTTC.

The chain couples TRBV6-6 to TRBJ1-2; D is ambiguous. V was shortened by 6 bases and J by 0 bases, with 11 bases between the two germline ends. CDR1 and CDR2 from the germline V gene are MNHNY and SVGAGI (reference sequence). The CDR3 extends over 14 amino acids. CDR3 bases: TGTGCCAGCAGAGCGCGGCGAGCTAACTATGGCTACACCTTC. Its translation: CASRARRANYGYTF.

There are many counts of this clone. V is TRBV5-1 and J is TRBJ1-5; D is possibly TRBD1 (6 bases). V lost 0 bases and J 7 bases, leaving 11 bases between the germline ends. From germline, CDR1 is SGHRS and CDR2 YFSETQ. This CDR3 comprises 14 residues. As DNA, the CDR3 is TGCGCCAGCAGCTTGGAGGGGGGGCTACAGCCCCAGCATTTT. Encoded protein: CASSLEGGLQPQHF.

This chain links TRBV9 with TRBJ1-3; 9 bases are a match to TRBD1. The CDR3 runs 17 residues. The V gene end was trimmed by 3 bases and the J gene end by 0 bases; junction bases not matched to a gene: 7. Looked up from germline, CDR1 is SGDLS and CDR2 is YYNGEE. The CDR3 sequence is CASSALGTGISGNTIYF. DNA for the CDR3: TGTGCCAGCAGCGCCCTTGGGACAGGGATCTCTGGAAACACCATATATTTT.

This chain connects TRBV10-3 to TRBJ2-1; 7 bases agree with TRBD2. Germline V gene sequence: CDR1 ENHRY, CDR2 SYGVKD. CDR3 size: 13 residues. The V gene end was trimmed by 4 bases and the J gene end by 8 bases; junction bases not matched to a gene: 5. The CDR3: CAISGVAGDEQFF. The CDR3 nucleotides are TGTGCCATCAGTGGGGTGGCGGGAGATGAGCAGTTCTTC.

The rearrangement links TRBV3-1 (or the pseudogene TRBV3-2) to TRBJ2-3; D perhaps matches TRBD2 (5 bases). V lost 1 base and J lost 8, with 10 bases in between. Germline V gene sequence: CDR1 LGHDT, CDR2 YNNKEL (reference sequence). The CDR3 is 13 amino acids. The CDR3 spells CASSQGLGGTQYF. The CDR3 DNA follows: TGTGCCAGCAGCCAAGGTTTAGGAGGTACGCAGTATTTT.

This clone was seen a handful of times. The chain links TRBV3-1 (or the pseudogene TRBV3-2) to TRBJ2-1, with 15 bases aligning to TRBD2. CDR3 length: 17 amino acids. The ends lost 4 bases at V and 4 bases at J; junction bases unmatched: 5. The germline V gene has CDR1 LGHDT and CDR2 YNNKEL (reference sequence). The CDR3, as DNA: TGTGCCAGCAGCCCGAGGACTAGCGGGAGGGGTTACAATGAGCAGTTCTTC. Residues: CASSPRTSGRGYNEQFF.

This chain links TRBV14 with TRBJ1-2; D gene ambiguous. The CDR3 is 14 amino acids. V gave up 4 bases and J gave up 3 bases, with 12 bases separating them. Germline lookup yields CDR1 SGHDN and CDR2 FVKESK. CDR3 bases: TGTGCCAGCAGCCCAACGCGGGGTGACTATGGCTACACCTTC. Translated, it gives CASSPTRGDYGYTF.

The chain joins TRBV4-1 to TRBJ2-3; D is uncertain. Germline CDR1 is MGHRA and CDR2 is YSYEKL. The V gene lost 0 bases and the J gene lost 0 bases, with 10 bases spanning the gap. The CDR3 spans 16 residues. The CDR3 region is CASSQEAAPSTDTQYF. The CDR3, as DNA: TGCGCCAGCAGCCAAGAGGCCGCACCGAGCACAGATACGCAGTATTTT.

The chain is built from TRBV27 and TRBJ2-3, with D maybe TRBD2 (5 bases). V lost 4 bases, J lost 3 bases, and 17 bases lay in between. The CDR3 spans 16 residues. CDR1 MNHEY and CDR2 SMNVEV come from the germline V gene (reference sequence). The CDR3 coding sequence is TGTGCCAGCAGTTCGGCCCTTGGTGGACTTACAGATACGCAGTATTTT. It translates to CASSSALGGLTDTQYF.

This sequence joins TRBV6-2 or TRBV6-3 and TRBJ1-5; a weak D match, TRBD1 (5 bases). The ends were cut back, 0 bases at V and 6 bases at J, with 12 bases in the middle. The CDR3 consists of 15 residues. Germline lookup yields CDR1 MNHEY and CDR2 SVGEGT. CDR3 protein: CASSYSNRLGQPQHF. The DNA for the CDR3 is TGTGCCAGCAGTTACTCGAACAGGCTGGGTCAGCCCCAGCATTTT.

V gene TRBV11-2 combines with J gene TRBJ2-1; 8 nucleotides align to TRBD2. Trimming at V came to 1 base and at J to 9 bases, leaving 5 bases not matched to a gene. Germline V gene lookup returns CDR1 SGHAT and CDR2 FQNNGV. The CDR3 totals 14 residues. In DNA form, the CDR3 reads TGTGCCAGCAGCTTAGCCCAGCGGGAGAGTGAGCAGTTCTTC. This codes for CASSLAQRESEQFF.

The gene calls are TRBV28 and TRBJ1-5; a possible D gene is TRBD1 (6 bases). Trimming took 2 bases from V and 6 from J, leaving 14 bases between them. The CDR3 length is 15 residues. Germline CDR1 MDHEN, CDR2 SYDVKM. The CDR3 region is CASSLGQGSAQPQHF. The CDR3 DNA reads as TGTGCCAGCAGTTTAGGGCAGGGGTCGGCTCAGCCCCAGCATTTT.

The chain has TRBV28 and TRBJ2-7, with a possible D match to TRBD2 (6 bases). This CDR3 contains 15 residues. The germline V gene encodes CDR1 MDHEN and CDR2 SYDVKM. Trimming left V 5 bases short and J 3 bases short, with 17 bases between. The CDR3 DNA sequence: TGTGCCAGCAGTAACTACCAAACTAGCAGCTACGAGCAGTACTTC. Its protein is CASSNYQTSSYEQYF.

A remark on this clone: The junction does not match germline at one end; this may be a read error. The chain couples TRBV5-1 to TRBJ2-1; 10 nucleotides align to TRBD2. The germline V gene has CDR1 SGHRS and CDR2 YFSETQ. The CDR3 loop spans 15 amino acids. Here the CDR3 reads CASSLVLAGYNEQFF. CDR3 in DNA: TGCGCCAGCAGTTTGGTACTAGCGGGATACAATGAGCAGTTCTTC.

The rearrangement links TRBV24-1 to TRBJ2-7, with a weak D call TRBD1 (5 bases). Germline V gene sequence: CDR1 KGHDR, CDR2 SFDVKD. This CDR3 has 15 residues. The V end lost 4 bases, the J end lost 1 base, and 13 bases lay between the germline ends. CDR3 sequence (DNA): TGTGCCACCAGTGAGCATATGGACAATTCCTACGAGCAGTACTTC. Translation gives CATSEHMDNSYEQYF.

The chain couples TRBV5-6 to TRBJ2-7, with TRBD2 matching over 10 bases. J lost 0 bases, V lost 7 bases, and 7 bases had no gene match. Germline assignment: CDR1 SGHDT and CDR2 YYEEEE. The CDR3 covers 15 residues. This CDR3 reads CASGPLAGNSYEQYF. As DNA, the CDR3 is TGTGCCAGCGGTCCACTAGCGGGAAACTCCTACGAGCAGTACTTC.

The chain uses TRBV13 and TRBJ2-2, with D possibly matching TRBD2 (5 bases). This CDR3 is built from 12 residues. CDR1 PRHDT and CDR2 FYEKMQ come from the germline V gene (reference sequence). The germline V and J ends were trimmed by 7 bases and 3 bases, with 6 bases remaining between them. This chain's CDR3 is CASIGDTGELFF. The CDR3 DNA is TGTGCCAGCATCGGGGACACCGGGGAGCTGTTTTTT.

This chain joins TRBV9 and TRBJ2-2, with a tentative D call TRBD1 (6 bases). Trimming pared 5 bases from V and 6 bases from J, leaving 17 bases between. Germline V lookup: CDR1 SGDLS, CDR2 YYNGEE. This CDR3 has 15 residues. The CDR3 here is CASSPRGGGAGELFF. CDR3 nucleotide sequence: TGTGCCAGCAGTCCCCGAGGGGGTGGGGCCGGGGAGCTGTTTTTT.

This clone was seen more than once but under ten times. The chain recombines TRBV29-1 with TRBJ2-1; TRBD1 agrees at 9 bases. With 1 base clipped from V and 7 bases from J, the junction kept 5 bases outside the gene matches. The CDR3 consists of 14 residues. Germline lookup yields CDR1 SQVTM and CDR2 ANQGSEA. In DNA form, the CDR3 reads TGCAGCGTTGAAGGGGACAGGGAGGTGAATGAGCAGTTCTTC. Translation gives CSVEGDREVNEQFF.

CDR3 nucleotide sequence: TGCGCCAGCAGAATGGTACAGGGATACAATGAGCAGTTCTTC. Protein: CASRMVQGYNEQFF. V usage is TRBV5-1 and J usage is TRBJ2-1; D might be TRBD1 (6 bases). Trimming removed 5 bases at V and 4 bases at J, with 13 bases between. Germline CDR1 reads SGHRS; CDR2 reads YFSETQ. The CDR3 contains 14 residues.

This rearrangement joins TRBV10-2 to TRBJ2-7; D perhaps matches TRBD1 (5 bases). Deletions cut 3 bases from V and 11 bases from J, with 8 bases between. The germline CDR1 and CDR2 sequences are WSHSY and SAAADI. The CDR3 is 10 amino acids. CDR3 sequence: CASSEGVKYF. The CDR3, as DNA: TGCGCCAGCAGTGAAGGGGTTAAGTACTTC.

Only one count was recorded for this clone. The J gene is TRBJ2-3, the V gene TRBV30; 8 bases agree with TRBD2. The trim removed 6 bases at V and 4 bases at J, leaving 6 bases unmatched. CDR1 GTSNPN and CDR2 SVGIG come from the germline V gene (reference sequence). The CDR3 has 13 amino acids. Here the CDR3 reads CACRAGAPDTQYF. The CDR3 DNA is TGTGCCTGCCGAGCGGGAGCCCCAGATACGCAGTATTTT.

Turning to this clone: Germline and junction disagree at one end, which may indicate a read error. The genes are TRBV7-7 and TRBJ2-5, with TRBD1 identical over 9 bases. The germline gives CDR1 SSHAT, CDR2 FNYEAQ (reference sequence). The CDR3 sequence is 15 residues long. CDR3 nucleotide sequence: TGTGCTAGCAGCCAAACCGGGACAGGGAAAGAGACCCAGTACTTC. It encodes CASSQTGTGKETQYF.